Listed below are T cell receptor beta chains from one sample, sequenced in a study of OX40 agonist ivuxolimab in advanced cancers. Clones were sequenced by immunoSEQ multiplex PCR, and TCRdb holds only the in-frame ones, with some missing. The repertoire has tens of thousands of clones, approximately 91% of them found once; the top ten carry 13% to 15%. The material was CD4+ or CD8+ T cells sorted from blood, obtained in a trial of the OX40 agonist ivuxolimab. These TCRs come from an adult with an advanced solid tumor such as melanoma, head and neck, liver or kidney cancer. Each CDR3 is given with its conserved first and last residue. The order of the fields is CDR3 DNA, CDR3 protein, clone size, D gene, CDR3 length, J gene, V gene. D genes are given only for firm matches. Clone size is given for some rows only: seen once, a few or many times, or a class if the clone is expanded.

DNA: TGTGCCAGCAGTTCGACGGCGGCCTACGAGCAGTACTTC; CDR3: CASSSTAAYEQYF; size: .; D: .; length: 13; J: TRBJ2-7; V: TRBV27
DNA: TGTGCCAGCAGTACTAGCGGGAGGGCCAAATCCTACGAGCAGTACTTC; CDR3: CASSTSGRAKSYEQYF; size: .; D: TRBD2; length: 16; J: TRBJ2-7; V: TRBV27
DNA: TGTGCCAGCAGCTGGTCCGGGGAGCTGTTTTTT; CDR3: CASSWSGELFF; size: .; D: .; length: 11; J: TRBJ2-2; V: TRBV5-5
DNA: TGCGCCAGCAGTGCGGGAGAGGGTTACGAGCAGTACTTC; CDR3: CASSAGEGYEQYF; size: once; D: .; length: 13; J: TRBJ2-7; V: TRBV10-2
DNA: TGTGCCAGCAGCCCCGGGTTTTTGGGGGCCGATGAGCAGTTCTTC; CDR3: CASSPGFLGADEQFF; size: .; D: .; length: 15; J: TRBJ2-1; V: TRBV7-3
DNA: TGTGCCTGGAGCTCAGGAGTGGAAAAACTGTTTTTT; CDR3: CAWSSGVEKLFF; size: .; D: .; length: 12; J: TRBJ1-4; V: TRBV30
DNA: TGCGCCAGCAGCTTGGGGGACGAAACAGATACGCAGTATTTT; CDR3: CASSLGDETDTQYF; size: .; D: .; length: 14; J: TRBJ2-3; V: TRBV5-1
DNA: TGTGCCAGCAGCGTCGCCGGGGGCTCGAGCGAGCAGTACTTC; CDR3: CASSVAGGSSEQYF; size: .; D: .; length: 14; J: TRBJ2-7; V: TRBV9
DNA: TGTGCCAGCAGGAACTCCCGAATGGGCACAGATACGCAGTATTTT; CDR3: CASRNSRMGTDTQYF; size: .; D: .; length: 15; J: TRBJ2-3; V: TRBV5-5
DNA: TGCAGCGTTGAGCGTCCGGGACAGGTCTACAATGAGCAGTTCTTC; CDR3: CSVERPGQVYNEQFF; size: .; D: TRBD1; length: 15; J: TRBJ2-1; V: TRBV29-1
DNA: TGTGCCAGCAGCTTAGTATTATTAGGGGTTCAGGCTTTCTTT; CDR3: CASSLVLLGVQAFF; size: .; D: .; length: 14; J: TRBJ1-1; V: TRBV7-2
DNA: TGCGCCAGCAGCCAAAATTACCTGACAGTTAACACTGAAGCTTTCTTT; CDR3: CASSQNYLTVNTEAFF; size: once; D: .; length: 16; J: TRBJ1-1; V: TRBV4-1
DNA: TGTGCCAGCAGCTTATCGGCGGAAAGTCTTATAGCCAAAAACATTCAGTACTTC; CDR3: CASSLSAESLIAKNIQYF; size: .; D: .; length: 18; J: TRBJ2-4; V: TRBV7-8
DNA: TGCAGCGTTGAAGATAGGGACTATGGCTACACCTTC; CDR3: CSVEDRDYGYTF; size: .; D: .; length: 12; J: TRBJ1-2; V: TRBV29-1
DNA: TGTGCCAGCAGCTTAGCCGTTGCGGGGGCTAGGTACGAGCAGTACTTC; CDR3: CASSLAVAGARYEQYF; size: .; D: .; length: 16; J: TRBJ2-7; V: TRBV13
DNA: TGTGCCTGGAGTGCTTGGTCTGGGAATGAGCAGTTCTTC; CDR3: CAWSAWSGNEQFF; size: .; D: .; length: 13; J: TRBJ2-1; V: TRBV30
DNA: TGTGCCAGCAGCCTAGGAAGTTATGAGGGCTATGAGCAGTTCTTC; CDR3: CASSLGSYEGYEQFF; size: .; D: .; length: 15; J: TRBJ2-1; V: TRBV9